The 5 T cell receptor beta chains given below trace back to one sample, sequenced in a study of T cells in Graves' hyperthyroidism and ophthalmopathy. Researchers took RNA transcripts and amplified the TCR beta CDR3 regions from them. The HTBI primer set drove a first-round RT-PCR of the TCR CDR3. Each CDR3 protein gets one entry after TCRdb re-called the multiplex PCR reads with MiXCR. Here the sample spans 340,000 or so distinct CDR3 sequences, 15% to 20% being singletons. The sequencing sample was made of blood. All receptors derive from a woman between 50 and 59 years old with Graves' hyperthyroidism.

V is TRBV2 and J is TRBJ2-5; TRBD2 agrees at 12 bases. CDR1 and CDR2 from the germline V gene are SNHLY and FYNNEI. This CDR3 region has 16 residues. J was trimmed by 5 bases and V by 6 bases; bases with no gene match: 10. The CDR3 nucleotides are TGTGCCAGCAGAAGGCTAGCGGGAGGGCAGTGGGAGACCCAGTACTTC. The encoded protein is CASRRLAGGQWETQYF.

This clonotype has ten or more counts. The chain is built from TRBV2 and TRBJ2-7; TRBD1 matches 8 bases. CDR1 and CDR2 from the germline V gene are SNHLY and FYNNEI. V shed 5 bases, J shed 3 bases, and the junction held 3 bases outside the gene matches. The length of the CDR3 is 13 residues. CDR3 loop: CASSSGTGYEQYV. The CDR3 DNA reads as TGTGCCAGCAGTAGTGGGACAGGCTACGAGCAGTACGTC.

This clonotype was counted many times. This chain links TRBV12-3 or TRBV12-4 with TRBJ1-1; 7 positions match TRBD1. This CDR3 spans 16 amino acids. Trimming removed 0 bases from V and 1 base from J; junction bases left unmatched: 5. The chain's CDR3 is CASSLAPAGGNTEAFF. CDR3 bases: TGTGCCAGCAGTTTAGCGCCGGCAGGGGGGAACACTGAAGCTTTCTTT.

This clonotype was seen repeatedly, ten times or more. The V call is TRBV6-2 or TRBV6-3, the J call TRBJ2-7; D remains unclear. Germline assignment: CDR1 MNHEY and CDR2 SVGEGT. The V end lost 0 bases, the J end lost 3 bases, and 9 bases lay between the germline ends. There are 14 residues in the CDR3. The DNA of the CDR3 is TGTGCCAGCAGTTACTCCGATGTCAGCTACGAGCAGTACGTC. Its protein is CASSYSDVSYEQYV.

This clonotype showed up many times. The chain is built from TRBV27 and TRBJ2-7; TRBD1 matches at 7 bases. CDR1 and CDR2 from the germline V gene are MNHEY and SMNVEV (reference sequence). The CDR3 extends over 15 amino acids. Trimming cost V 7 bases and J 6 bases; bases outside gene matches: 15. The CDR3 bases are TGTGCCAGCAAGTCAGTGGAAGGGGGCTTCCCCGAGCAGTACTTC. Translating it yields CASKSVEGGFPEQYF.